This entry describes one T cell receptor (beta chain). The antigen remains unidentified. Time point meaning: persistent/refractory GD, antithyroid drugs over 5 years with positive TRAb. The TCR library used RNA extracted from PBMCs. This CDR3 is 16 amino acids long. V was shortened by 2 bases and J by 6 bases, with 14 bases between the two germline ends. Germline V gene lookup returns CDR1 MNHEY and CDR2 SMNVEV (reference sequence). Arm-PCR of CDR3 regions with iRepertoire HTBI primers generated TCR beta libraries. TCRdb reprocessed the multiplex PCR reads via MiXCR and lists one record per CDR3 protein. Among roughly 700,000 distinct CDR3 sequences listed, around 30% were seen once. This sample was included in a study of regulatory T cells in long-lasting Graves disease. Study at large: It was over 5 years of antithyroid drugs, with positive TSH receptor antibodies, that meant persistent Graves' disease.

The study, taken as a whole, reports: Comparison showed that persistent patients shared more public clonotypes (2,741) than new patients (about 970).

Material: peripheral blood mononuclear cells (PBMCs), obtained when the disease was refractory, from a patient treated with antithyroid drugs. The chain joins TRBV27 to TRBJ1-6; D gene uncertain. The sequence was obtained from a female donor with Graves disease. CDR3 amino acids: CASSLRAGRSNSPLHF. As DNA, the CDR3 is TGTGCCAGCAGTTTACGGGCAGGACGGTCTAATTCACCCCTCCACTTT.